This T cell receptor beta chain is from a study of beta chain features in type 1 diabetes. The CDR3 contains 14 residues. V gave up 3 bases and J gave up 2 bases, with 12 bases separating them. Germline V gene sequence: CDR1 GTSNPN, CDR2 SVGIG (reference sequence). This clone has a handful of counts. Of the isolated RNA, all was reverse transcribed, and so the sequenced material was expressed TCRB transcripts. The method was immunoSEQ multiplex PCR; TCRdb's version includes in-frame clones alone and lacks a portion of them. The data contain 300,000 to 400,000 clones, 10% to 15% of them seen just once; the ten biggest clones take up 0.017%.

The V call is TRBV30, the J call TRBJ2-3; TRBD2 is a possible D gene (7 bases). The receptor comes from a man aged 18 to 29 in good health. Sequenced sample: naive CD4+ T cells from blood. Here the CDR3 DNA reads TGTGCCTGGAGCGGGGGGCGGACCACAGATACGCAGTATTTT. It yields the protein CAWSGGRTTDTQYF.